The 24 T cell receptor beta chains reported below all come from one sample, sequenced in a study of blood T cell repertoires in COVID-19. The protocol was immunoSEQ multiplex PCR, while the TCRdb copy is restricted to in-frame clones and leaves out a portion. Here the sample spans approximately 210,000 clones, over 75% being singletons. The source material was peripheral blood. Receptors were obtained from a woman aged 40 to 49 with acute or convalescent COVID-19.

The V call is TRBV30, the J call TRBJ2-1; the match to TRBD1 covers 8 bases. The CDR3 contains 13 residues. Trimming took 5 bases from V and 9 from J; bases not matched to a gene: 9. Germline assignment: CDR1 GTSNPN and CDR2 SVGIG (reference sequence). The CDR3 is CAWGGQGKSEQFF. Written as DNA, the CDR3 is TGTGCCTGGGGAGGACAGGGTAAGAGTGAGCAGTTCTTC.

This sequence joins TRBV19 and TRBJ2-1; D perhaps matches TRBD2 (6 bases). The germline CDR1 and CDR2 sequences are LNHDA and SQIVND (reference sequence). The V end lost 3 bases, the J end lost 1 base, and 13 bases lay between the germline ends. This CDR3 contains 16 residues. DNA of the CDR3: TGTGCCAGTAGTATCGCCGGGGGAGGATCCTACAATGAGCAGTTCTTC. Its protein product is CASSIAGGGSYNEQFF.

The rearrangement uses TRBV19 and TRBJ1-2; TRBD1 agrees at 7 bases. With 6 bases clipped from V and 4 bases from J, the junction kept 5 bases outside the gene matches. This CDR3 spans 13 amino acids. Germline assignment: CDR1 LNHDA and CDR2 SQIVND (reference sequence). The CDR3 sequence: CASRDRTVYGYTF. The CDR3 DNA is TGTGCCAGTAGGGACAGGACTGTCTATGGCTACACCTTC.

The chain uses TRBV30 and TRBJ1-1; D ambiguous. CDR3 length: 14 amino acids. The germline CDR1 and CDR2 sequences are GTSNPN and SVGIG (reference sequence). Between the trimmed V and J ends, which lost 0 bases and 4 bases, there was a span of 12 bases. The CDR3 protein is CAWSVLAGGTEAFF. The CDR3 DNA follows: TGTGCCTGGAGTGTACTAGCTGGAGGCACTGAAGCTTTCTTT.

The V gene is TRBV4-1, the J gene TRBJ1-1, with D possibly matching TRBD1 (5 bases). The CDR3 sequence is 15 residues long. Looked up from germline, CDR1 is MGHRA and CDR2 is YSYEKL. The V and J ends lost 3 bases and 0 bases respectively, with 11 bases between them. This CDR3 reads CASSQPTDLNTEAFF. CDR3 nucleotide sequence: TGCGCCAGCAGCCAGCCGACAGACCTGAACACTGAAGCTTTCTTT.

Here the CDR3 DNA reads TGTGCCTGGAGTCCGGCGGGCAGGGGCTATGGCTACACCTTC. It yields the protein CAWSPAGRGYGYTF. This chain links TRBV30 with TRBJ1-2, with D maybe TRBD1 (6 bases). V lost 2 bases and J 4 bases, leaving 14 bases between the germline ends. This CDR3 region has 14 residues. CDR1 and CDR2 from the germline V gene are GTSNPN and SVGIG (reference sequence).

The J gene is TRBJ2-1, the V gene TRBV19; no clear D gene. Germline V gene sequence: CDR1 LNHDA, CDR2 SQIVND (reference sequence). Between the trimmed V and J ends, which lost 3 bases and 3 bases, there was a span of 9 bases. This CDR3 contains 14 residues. CDR3 in DNA: TGTGCCAGTAGTATTTCGGGTCGCTACAATGAGCAGTTCTTC. Translated, it gives CASSISGRYNEQFF.

This chain links TRBV10-1 with TRBJ2-5; no reliable D call. CDR3 length: 15 amino acids. CDR1 is WNHNN and CDR2 is SYGVQD in the germline V gene (reference sequence). Trimming pared 8 bases from V and 4 bases from J, leaving 20 bases between. The chain's CDR3 is CASPWAGWPRETQYF. The DNA of the CDR3 is TGCGCCAGCCCTTGGGCAGGCTGGCCGAGAGAGACCCAGTACTTC.

The chain joins TRBV3-1 (or the pseudogene TRBV3-2) to TRBJ2-3, with a possible D match to TRBD1 (7 bases). Deletions cut 6 bases from V and 5 bases from J, with 18 bases between. This CDR3 contains 15 residues. Germline V lookup: CDR1 LGHDT, CDR2 YNNKEL (reference sequence). The CDR3 protein is CASSPWQGEEDTQYF. The CDR3 region has the DNA TGTGCCAGCAGTCCATGGCAGGGGGAGGAAGATACGCAGTATTTT.

The chain couples TRBV19 to TRBJ1-2, with 11 bases aligning to TRBD1. V gave up 5 bases and J gave up 7 bases; unmatched junction bases: 27. Germline assignment: CDR1 LNHDA and CDR2 SQIVND (reference sequence). The CDR3 contains 21 residues. The CDR3 region has the DNA TGTGCCAGTAGTTTCGGGACAGGGGGGCCAATCCCCAACATAGTAGGCGGTGGCTACACCTTC. It yields the protein CASSFGTGGPIPNIVGGGYTF.

The chain employs TRBV21-1 and TRBJ1-4. TRBV21-1 is noted as a pseudogene. This CDR3 spans 19 amino acids. The CDR3 sequence is CASSKSRGASIRTNEKLFF. DNA of the CDR3: TGTGCCAGCAGCAAAAGTCGGGGGGCCAGCATTAGGACTAATGAAAAACTGTTTTTT.

V is TRBV11-2 and J is TRBJ1-1; D perhaps matches TRBD1 (5 bases). The CDR3 loop spans 14 amino acids. Germline lookup yields CDR1 SGHAT and CDR2 FQNNGV. V lost 1 base, J lost 4 bases, and 10 bases lay in between. Here the CDR3 reads CASSLGGAGTEAFF. The CDR3 nucleotides read TGTGCCAGCAGCTTAGGCGGGGCGGGCACTGAAGCTTTCTTT.

The chain carries TRBV6-5 and TRBJ1-5, with 8 positions matching TRBD1. CDR1 is MNHEY, CDR2 SVGAGI, per germline. V lost 6 bases, J lost 5 bases, and 0 bases stayed unmatched. This CDR3 contains 12 residues. CDR3 sequence (DNA): TGTGCCAGCAGGACAGGGGATCAGCCCCAGCATTTT. Protein sequence: CASRTGDQPQHF.

The chain joins TRBV5-1 to TRBJ2-3; TRBD1 matches 7 bases. The CDR3 has 13 residues. From germline, CDR1 is SGHRS and CDR2 YFSETQ. Germline trimming cut 4 bases from V and 5 bases from J; bases unmatched to any gene: 4. For the CDR3, the DNA is TGCGCCAGCAGCAAAGGGGGCCAAGATACGCAGTATTTT. Protein: CASSKGGQDTQYF. The whole variable domain, remainder taken from reference TRBV5-1 and TRBJ2-3, is KAGVTQTPRYLIKTRGQQVTLSCSPISGHRSVSWYQQTPGQGLQFLFEYFSETQRNKGNFPGRFSGRQFSNSRSEMNVSTLELGDSALYLCASSKGGQDTQYFGPGTRLTVL.

J is TRBJ1-2 and V is TRBV29-1; maybe TRBD1 (5 bases). Trimming stripped 2 bases from V and 3 bases from J, with 10 bases between. The CDR3 is 13 amino acids. Looked up from germline, CDR1 is SQVTM and CDR2 is ANQGSEA. As DNA, the CDR3 is TGCAGCGTTGAAACACAGGTTTACTATGGCTACACCTTC. It yields the protein CSVETQVYYGYTF.

The gene calls are TRBV6-6 and TRBJ2-6, with TRBD1 identical over 8 bases. The CDR3 consists of 16 residues. The V gene end was trimmed by 7 bases and the J gene end by 1 base; junction bases not matched to a gene: 6. CDR1 and CDR2 (germline): MNHNY, SVGAGI (reference sequence). The CDR3: CASTGGARSGANVLTF. DNA of the CDR3: TGTGCCAGCACAGGGGGCGCAAGATCTGGGGCCAACGTCCTGACTTTC.

V gene TRBV5-1 combines with J gene TRBJ1-6; 9 bases match TRBD1. Germline V lookup: CDR1 SGHRS, CDR2 YFSETQ. Trimming removed 4 bases from V and 2 bases from J; junction bases left unmatched: 7. The CDR3 totals 17 residues. CDR3 DNA sequence: TGCGCCAGCAGCCACGGGACAGGGAGAACCTATAATTCACCCCTCCACTTT. This translates into CASSHGTGRTYNSPLHF.

The chain has TRBV18 and TRBJ2-1; 11 nucleotides match TRBD2. Germline trimming cut 5 bases from V and 3 bases from J; bases unmatched to any gene: 6. Germline-derived CDR1 and CDR2 are KGHSH and LQKENI. The CDR3 consists of 16 residues. The CDR3, as DNA: TGTGCCAGCTCAGTCCCCGGGACTAGCGGCTACAATGAGCAGTTCTTC. Translating gives CASSVPGTSGYNEQFF.

This chain uses TRBV5-1 with TRBJ2-4, with 9 bases identical to TRBD1. CDR3 length: 16 amino acids. Germline V gives CDR1 SGHRS, CDR2 YFSETQ. V shed 0 bases, J shed 4 bases, and the junction held 5 bases outside the gene matches. CDR3 in DNA: TGCGCCAGCAGCTTGGTGGGACAGGGAAGGAAAAACATTCAGTACTTC. Its protein product is CASSLVGQGRKNIQYF.

This CDR3 is CASSLGTVRSGYTF. DNA for the CDR3: TGTGCCAGCAGTTTAGGTACAGTTAGGTCCGGCTACACCTTC. This sequence joins TRBV28 and TRBJ1-2; unclear D gene. There are 14 residues in the CDR3. Trimming removed 2 bases from V and 8 bases from J, with 15 bases in between. Germline V lookup: CDR1 MDHEN, CDR2 SYDVKM.

This chain links TRBV5-1 with TRBJ1-2; TRBD1 matches 7 bases. Losses at the gene ends were 4 bases for V and 0 bases for J; bases not matched to a gene: 6. Germline loops: CDR1 SGHRS, CDR2 YFSETQ. This CDR3 is built from 15 residues. The chain's CDR3 is CASSLDRATNYGYTF. CDR3 sequence (DNA): TGCGCCAGCAGCCTTGACAGGGCAACTAACTATGGCTACACCTTC.

This chain uses TRBV27 with TRBJ2-1, with 8 bases matching TRBD1. The CDR3 spans 14 residues. The germline CDR1 and CDR2 sequences are MNHEY and SMNVEV (reference sequence). V lost 8 bases, J lost 5 bases, and 8 bases stayed unmatched. The CDR3 DNA reads as TGTGCCAGCCGCCTTGGACAGGGTAACAATGAGCAGTTCTTC. It codes for CASRLGQGNNEQFF.

The gene calls are TRBV10-3 and TRBJ2-1, with 8 bases matching TRBD1. Looked up from germline, CDR1 is ENHRY and CDR2 is SYGVKD. The trim removed 0 bases at V and 4 bases at J, leaving 5 bases unmatched. CDR3 length: 16 residues. DNA of the CDR3: TGTGCCATCAGTGAGTCAGGACAGGGCCCTTACAATGAGCAGTTCTTC. Protein sequence: CAISESGQGPYNEQFF.

This chain uses TRBV12-5 with TRBJ2-7; D may be TRBD2 (5 bases). Germline-derived CDR1 and CDR2 are LGHNT and FRNRAP. The CDR3 runs to 14 residues. V dropped 0 bases and J dropped 4 bases, with 10 bases sitting between them. The CDR3 region is CASGLVRRSYEQYV. The CDR3 nucleotides read TGTGCTAGTGGTTTGGTACGGAGGTCGTACGAGCAGTACGTC.